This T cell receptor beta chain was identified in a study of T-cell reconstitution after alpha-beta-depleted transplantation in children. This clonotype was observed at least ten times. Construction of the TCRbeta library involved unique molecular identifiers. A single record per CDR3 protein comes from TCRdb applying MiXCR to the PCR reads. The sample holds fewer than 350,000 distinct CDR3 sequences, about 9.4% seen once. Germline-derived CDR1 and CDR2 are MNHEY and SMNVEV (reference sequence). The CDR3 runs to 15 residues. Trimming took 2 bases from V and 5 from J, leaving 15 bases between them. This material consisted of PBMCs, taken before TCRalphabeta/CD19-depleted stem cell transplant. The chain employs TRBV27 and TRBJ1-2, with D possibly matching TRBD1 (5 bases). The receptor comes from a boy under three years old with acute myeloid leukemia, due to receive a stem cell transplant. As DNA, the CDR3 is TGTGCCAGCAGTTTAGTCGGGGCCCACGGATATGGCTACACCTTC. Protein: CASSLVGAHGYGYTF.